The entry below gives a single T cell receptor beta chain sequence along with its context. The antigen is unknown. The data were taken from a study of Tregs in tolerant kidney transplant recipients. Study-level results: Some patients' samples used different primers over time, so nucleotide sequences weren't comparable.

Profiled with immunoSEQ multiplex PCR; TCRdb holds only in-frame clones, not every one. The profile shows roughly 16,000 clones, roughly 78% of them singletons. The CDR3 runs to 13 residues. The germline V gene has CDR1 MDHEN and CDR2 SYDVKM. The V gene end was trimmed by 4 bases and the J gene end by 3 bases; junction bases not matched to a gene: 1. The sequence came from a human donor who received a combined kidney and bone marrow transplant. The chain links TRBV28 to TRBJ2-7, with 9 positions matching TRBD2. The specimen comprised Tregs from blood, sampled before the transplant. In DNA form, the CDR3 reads TGTGCCAGCAGTTGGACTAGCGTCTACGAGCAGTACTTC. It encodes CASSWTSVYEQYF.